This TCR beta chain comes out of a study of blood T cell repertoires in COVID-19. Across the whole study: Collection of acute and convalescent COVID-19 samples took place in the United States, Italy and Spain. T cells, B-cell-depleted T cells, or PBMCs provided the cDNA or gDNA that served as material.

The ends were cut back, 9 bases at V and 10 bases at J, with 22 bases in the middle. Per germline, CDR1 SNHLY and CDR2 FYNNEI. This CDR3 contains 15 residues. TCRdb's table, derived via immunoSEQ multiplex PCR, lists solely in-frame clones and lacks some. The data contain about 89,000 clones, 85% to 95% of them singletons. The sequencing input was peripheral blood. V and J are TRBV2 and TRBJ1-6, with a weak D call TRBD1 (6 bases). The source is a human donor with active COVID-19. The donor label of this sample is uncertain. This chain's CDR3 is CARGPGGDGGSPLHF. The CDR3 bases are TGTGCCAGAGGGCCCGGGGGGGACGGGGGCTCACCCCTCCACTTT.